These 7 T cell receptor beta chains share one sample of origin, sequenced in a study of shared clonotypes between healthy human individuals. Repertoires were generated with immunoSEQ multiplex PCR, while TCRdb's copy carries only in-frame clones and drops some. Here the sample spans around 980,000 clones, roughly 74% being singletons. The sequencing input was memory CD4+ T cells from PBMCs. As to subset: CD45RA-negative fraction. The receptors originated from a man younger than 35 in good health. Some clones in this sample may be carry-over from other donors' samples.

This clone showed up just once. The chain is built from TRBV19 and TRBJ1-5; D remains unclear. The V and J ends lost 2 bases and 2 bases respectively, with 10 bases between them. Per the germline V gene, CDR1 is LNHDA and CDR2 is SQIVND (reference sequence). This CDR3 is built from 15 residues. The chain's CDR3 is CASSIWSGGNQPQHF. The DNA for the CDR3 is TGTGCCAGTAGTATATGGTCCGGCGGCAATCAGCCCCAGCATTTT.

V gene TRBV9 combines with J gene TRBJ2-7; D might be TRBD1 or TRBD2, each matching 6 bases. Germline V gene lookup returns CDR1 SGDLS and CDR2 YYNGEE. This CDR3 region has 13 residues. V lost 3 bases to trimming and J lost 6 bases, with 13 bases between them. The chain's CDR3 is CASSDRVEGEQYF. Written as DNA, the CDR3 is TGTGCCAGCAGCGACAGGGTGGAGGGCGAGCAGTACTTC.

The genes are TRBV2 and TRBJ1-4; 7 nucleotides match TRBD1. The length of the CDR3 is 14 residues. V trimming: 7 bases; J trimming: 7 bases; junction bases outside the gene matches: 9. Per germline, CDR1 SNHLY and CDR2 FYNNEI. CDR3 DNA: TGTGCCAGCATACGGGAAAGGGGGCGTGAAAAACTGTTTTTT. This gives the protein CASIRERGREKLFF.

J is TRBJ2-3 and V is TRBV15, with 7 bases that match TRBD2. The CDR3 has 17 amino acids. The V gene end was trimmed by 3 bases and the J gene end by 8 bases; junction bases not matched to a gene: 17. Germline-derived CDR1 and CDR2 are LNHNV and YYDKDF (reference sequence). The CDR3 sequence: CATSSPRGLHDRGTQYF. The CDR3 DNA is TGTGCCACCAGCAGTCCCCGGGGACTACACGATCGGGGTACGCAGTATTTT.

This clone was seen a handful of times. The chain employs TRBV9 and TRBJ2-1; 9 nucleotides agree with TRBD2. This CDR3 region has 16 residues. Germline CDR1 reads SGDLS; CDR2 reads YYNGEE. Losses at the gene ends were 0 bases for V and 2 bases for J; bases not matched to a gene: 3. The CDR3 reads CASSVAIAGAYNEQFF. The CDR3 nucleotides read TGTGCCAGCAGCGTAGCCATAGCGGGAGCCTACAATGAGCAGTTCTTC.

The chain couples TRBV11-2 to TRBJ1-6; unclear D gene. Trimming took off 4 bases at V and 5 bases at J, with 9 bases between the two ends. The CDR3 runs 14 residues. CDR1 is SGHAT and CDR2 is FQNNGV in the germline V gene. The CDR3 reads CASSSILDNSPLHF. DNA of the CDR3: TGTGCCAGCAGCTCGATTCTGGATAATTCACCCCTCCACTTT.

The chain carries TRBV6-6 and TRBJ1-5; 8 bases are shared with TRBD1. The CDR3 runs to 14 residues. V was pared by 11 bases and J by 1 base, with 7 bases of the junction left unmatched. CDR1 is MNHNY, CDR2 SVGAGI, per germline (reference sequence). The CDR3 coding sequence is TGTGCCTGTGGGACAGGTGTCAGCAATCAGCCCCAGCATTTT. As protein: CACGTGVSNQPQHF.